This T cell receptor (beta chain) is from a study of cytomegalovirus exposure and HLA in healthy donors. The study's findings and limits: CMV serostatus alone was available as immune exposure information. The authors later found most CMV-associated TCR beta chains appeared HLA-restricted. Later on, an analysis showed TCR association rates differing by HLA locus, with DRB1 the most and HLA-C the fewest. In a later analysis, HLA-associated beta chains showed higher expansion and lower generation probabilities than comparable chains.

Points on this clone: Its specificity is not known.

CDR1 PRHDT and CDR2 FYEKMQ come from the germline V gene (reference sequence). V lost 5 bases and J lost 7; bases outside the gene matches: 4. CDR3 length: 12 amino acids. PCR amplification relied on 60 Vbeta primers (plus 13 Jbeta primers). The data were produced by immunoSEQ multiplex PCR, yet TCRdb's version contains in-frame clones alone and is incomplete. The table for this sample gives 150,000 or so clones. The genes are TRBV13 and TRBJ1-1, with TRBD1 identical over 7 bases. Sequencing was carried out using PBMCs. This sequence was found in a woman aged 45-59 years in good health and CMV-seronegative. CDR3 loop: CASSRTGCEAFF. The CDR3 bases are TGTGCCAGCAGCAGGACAGGTTGTGAAGCTTTCTTT.